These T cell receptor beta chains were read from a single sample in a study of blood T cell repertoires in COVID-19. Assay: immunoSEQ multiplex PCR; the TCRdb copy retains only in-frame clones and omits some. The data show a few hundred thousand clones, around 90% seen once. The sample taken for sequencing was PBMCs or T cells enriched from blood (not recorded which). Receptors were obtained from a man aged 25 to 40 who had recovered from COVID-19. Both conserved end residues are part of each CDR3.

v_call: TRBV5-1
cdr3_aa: CASSLAGGHQTGELFF

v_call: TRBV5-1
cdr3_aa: CASSLVSRPGQGVGYTF

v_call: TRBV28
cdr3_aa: CASSNYRGPTYEQYF

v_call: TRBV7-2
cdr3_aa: CASSEHSRGTEAFF

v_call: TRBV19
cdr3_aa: CASRAKGRDGEKLFF

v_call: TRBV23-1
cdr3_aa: CASSQSLAYNEQFF

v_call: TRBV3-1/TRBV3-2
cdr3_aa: CASSKDGASGGSSYNEQFF

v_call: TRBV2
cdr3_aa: CASRTANTEAFF

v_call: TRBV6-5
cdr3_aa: CASRRDRRNEKLFF

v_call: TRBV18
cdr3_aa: CASSPRLGGGTGELFF

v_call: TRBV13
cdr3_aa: CASSLGDRGNNEQFF

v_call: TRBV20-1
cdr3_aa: CSASFGREVHEQFF

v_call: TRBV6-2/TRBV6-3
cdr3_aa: CASSYVTGEETQYF

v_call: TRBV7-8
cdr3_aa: CASSQETGTGSYNEQFF

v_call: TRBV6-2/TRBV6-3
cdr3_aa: CASSYSYSYQPQHF

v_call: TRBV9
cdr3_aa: CASSVAGSSNSPLHF

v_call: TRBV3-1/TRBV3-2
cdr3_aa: CASADAGEISPLHF

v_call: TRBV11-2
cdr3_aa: CASSLADSLTDTQYF

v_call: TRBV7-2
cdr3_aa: CASSSFGINYGYTF

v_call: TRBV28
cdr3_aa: CASSFGRGDGSGYTF

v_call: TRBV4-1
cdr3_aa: CASSQVESSDTYEQYF

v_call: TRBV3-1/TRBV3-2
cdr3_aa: CASSQKTDANTGELFF

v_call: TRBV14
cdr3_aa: CASSQGRQRIYYNEQFF

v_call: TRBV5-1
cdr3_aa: CASSRGPEYNSPLHF

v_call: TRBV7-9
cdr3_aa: CAWRGASGNTIYF

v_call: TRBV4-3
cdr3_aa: CASSQDALAGSYEQYF

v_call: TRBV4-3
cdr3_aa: CASSQDHAPSGREQFF

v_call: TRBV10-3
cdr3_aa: CAISDWGGDRFF

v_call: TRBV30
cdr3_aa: CAWSRYLAGSYEQYF

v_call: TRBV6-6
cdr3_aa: CASTLTSPSTDTQYF

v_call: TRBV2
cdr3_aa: CASSGRGASDTQYF

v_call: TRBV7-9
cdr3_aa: CASSLVGRNYEQYF

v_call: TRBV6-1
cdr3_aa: CASMTQGVNTEAFF

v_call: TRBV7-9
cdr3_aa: CASSLATQGADTQYF

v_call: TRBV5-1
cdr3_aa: CASSPDPGSSYEQYF

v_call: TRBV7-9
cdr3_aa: CASSLVQGQGGGYTF

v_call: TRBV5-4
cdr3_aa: CASSLAGQGAYGYTF

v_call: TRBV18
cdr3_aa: CASSPRRDTEAFF

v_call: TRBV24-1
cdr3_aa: CATSDYGREAFF

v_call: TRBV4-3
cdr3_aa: CASSQDSVVLRYGYTF

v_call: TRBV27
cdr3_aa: CASSSLDRGPKQPQHF

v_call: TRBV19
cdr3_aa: CASSPKAGIPYEQYF

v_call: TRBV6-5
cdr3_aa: CASRPTAFNYGYTF

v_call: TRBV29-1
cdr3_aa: CSVVHPKSTEAFF

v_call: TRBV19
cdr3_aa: CASSPVFTGDTQYF

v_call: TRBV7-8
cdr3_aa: CASSSNRQGAPFEQFF

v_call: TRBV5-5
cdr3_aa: CASSSPGGGAFF

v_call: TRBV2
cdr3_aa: CASSGQTTDQETQYF

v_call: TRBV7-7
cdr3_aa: CASSLTGLAETQYF

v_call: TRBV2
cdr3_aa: CASSQLRDRGEQYF

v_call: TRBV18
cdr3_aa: CASSPPGARETQYF

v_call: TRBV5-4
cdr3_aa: CASSSTGGTDTQYF

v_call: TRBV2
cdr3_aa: CASSEQTDTQYF

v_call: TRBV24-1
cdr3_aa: CAAGHSGSETDTQYF